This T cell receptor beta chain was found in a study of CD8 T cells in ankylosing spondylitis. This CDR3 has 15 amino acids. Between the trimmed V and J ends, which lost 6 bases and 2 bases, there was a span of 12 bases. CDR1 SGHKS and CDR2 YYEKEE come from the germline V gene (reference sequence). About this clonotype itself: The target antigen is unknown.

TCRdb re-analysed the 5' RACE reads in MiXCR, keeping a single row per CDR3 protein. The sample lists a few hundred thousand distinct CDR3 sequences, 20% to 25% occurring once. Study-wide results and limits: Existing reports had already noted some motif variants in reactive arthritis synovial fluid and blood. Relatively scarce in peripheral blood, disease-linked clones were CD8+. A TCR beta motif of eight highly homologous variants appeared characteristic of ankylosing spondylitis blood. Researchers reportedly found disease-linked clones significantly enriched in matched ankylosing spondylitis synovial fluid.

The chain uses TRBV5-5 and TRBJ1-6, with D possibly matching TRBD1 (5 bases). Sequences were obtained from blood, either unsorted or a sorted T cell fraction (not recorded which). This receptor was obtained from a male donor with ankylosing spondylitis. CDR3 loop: CASKPGQTYNSPLHF. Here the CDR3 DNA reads TGTGCCAGCAAGCCGGGGCAGACCTATAATTCACCCCTCCACTTT.